Each of the 24 T cell receptor beta chains below was sequenced from the same sample in a study of shared clonotypes between healthy human individuals. Only in-frame clones appear in the TCRdb table, and some are missing; sequencing was by immunoSEQ multiplex PCR. The repertoire includes around 480,000 clones, about 80% of them detected once, and around 12% sits in the top ten. The sample comprised PBMCs. Receptor source: a woman aged 40-49 years in good health. Some clones in this sample may be carry-over from other donors' samples.

The chain employs TRBV10-3 and TRBJ1-1; TRBD1 might be the D (6 bases). The length of the CDR3 is 15 residues. Trimming cost V 3 bases and J 4 bases, with 15 bases left between them. Germline CDR1 ENHRY, CDR2 SYGVKD. Here the CDR3 DNA reads TGTGCCATCAGTGACGTTGCAGGGGTGAGCACTGAAGCTTTCTTT. Translating it yields CAISDVAGVSTEAFF.

This clone has a handful of counts. The gene calls are TRBV2 and TRBJ2-3; D perhaps matches TRBD2 (6 bases). CDR3 length equals 14 residues. The V end was cut by 8 bases, the J end by 4 bases, with 16 bases between. The germline gives CDR1 SNHLY, CDR2 FYNNEI. CDR3 protein: CASLRSLAADTQYF. The CDR3 nucleotides read TGTGCCAGCCTCCGGTCCTTAGCGGCAGATACGCAGTATTTT.

The genes are TRBV28 and TRBJ2-6; D is perhaps TRBD1 (6 bases). V was shortened by 5 bases and J by 0 bases, with 17 bases between the two germline ends. This CDR3 is built from 18 residues. From germline, CDR1 is MDHEN and CDR2 SYDVKM. Written as DNA, the CDR3 is TGTGCCAGCAGTGTGGGTGGACAGCCCAGCTCTGGGGCCAACGTCCTGACTTTC. Its translation is CASSVGGQPSSGANVLTF.

This rearrangement joins TRBV2 to TRBJ2-7, with D maybe TRBD2 (5 bases). Germline-derived CDR1 and CDR2 are SNHLY and FYNNEI. This CDR3 region has 12 residues. With 8 bases removed from V and 5 bases from J, the gap between germline ends came to 13 bases. The CDR3 region is CASYRVEDEQYF. The CDR3 nucleotides read TGTGCCAGCTACCGAGTGGAGGACGAGCAGTACTTC.

This chain uses TRBV6-1 with TRBJ1-1, with no clear D. The germline gives CDR1 MNHNS, CDR2 SASEGT. This CDR3 comprises 13 residues. V was pared by 4 bases and J by 3 bases, with 9 bases between. CDR3 in amino acids: CASSVGRDTEAFF. DNA for the CDR3: TGTGCCAGCAGTGTGGGCCGAGACACTGAAGCTTTCTTT.

This clone came up a few times. The rearrangement uses TRBV4-2 and TRBJ1-5, with D possibly TRBD1 on 5 matching bases. V dropped 0 bases and J dropped 2 bases, with 11 bases sitting between them. Germline lookup yields CDR1 LGHNA and CDR2 YNFKEQ. The CDR3 is made up of 16 amino acids. The CDR3: CASSQEWGEGNQPQHF. In DNA form, the CDR3 reads TGTGCCAGCAGCCAAGAATGGGGGGAAGGCAATCAGCCCCAGCATTTT.

This clone was observed once. The CDR3 spells CSVGTGGPYEQYF. DNA for the CDR3: TGCAGCGTGGGTACAGGGGGTCCCTACGAGCAGTACTTC. The genes are TRBV29-1 and TRBJ2-7, with 8 bases matching TRBD1. Trimming took 6 bases from V and 2 from J; bases not matched to a gene: 6. This CDR3 spans 13 amino acids. Germline V gives CDR1 SQVTM, CDR2 ANQGSEA.

This chain uses TRBV7-2 with TRBJ1-4; weak D call: TRBD1 (5 bases). CDR3 length: 14 amino acids. CDR1 SGHTA and CDR2 FQGNSA come from the germline V gene. V lost 5 bases and J lost 3, with 10 bases in between. CDR3 bases: TGTGCCAGCAGCCTACAGGCATCTAATGAAAAACTGTTTTTT. Translation: CASSLQASNEKLFF.

This clone has just a few counts. This chain joins TRBV15 and TRBJ2-5; TRBD1 matches 9 bases. CDR1 LNHNV and CDR2 YYDKDF come from the germline V gene (reference sequence). The trim removed 2 bases at V and 2 bases at J, leaving 6 bases unmatched. The CDR3 extends over 16 amino acids. CDR3 nucleotides: TGTGCCACCAGCAGATCCTCAGGACAGGGGCAAGAGACCCAGTACTTC. Its protein product is CATSRSSGQGQETQYF.

The table lists this clone with a few counts. The chain has TRBV27 and TRBJ1-1; a possible D gene is TRBD1 (6 bases). The V and J ends lost 0 bases and 3 bases respectively, with 8 bases between them. Germline V CDR1 and CDR2: MNHEY, SMNVEV (reference sequence). The CDR3 has 14 amino acids. Here the CDR3 DNA reads TGTGCCAGCAGTTTATCTTACAGGGACACTGAAGCTTTCTTT. Protein sequence: CASSLSYRDTEAFF.

As for this clone: The same CDR3 can be traced to other DNA sequences in this sample. This chain links TRBV9 with TRBJ2-5, with TRBD1 matching over 7 bases. The trim removed 0 bases at V and 1 base at J, leaving 0 bases unmatched. This CDR3 spans 14 amino acids. Germline CDR1 is SGDLS and CDR2 is YYNGEE. DNA for the CDR3: TGTGCCAGCAGCGTAGGACAGGGCCAAGAGACCCAGTACTTC. This encodes CASSVGQGQETQYF.

The CDR3 sequence: CASMLLAGGNEQFF. CDR3 nucleotide sequence: TGTGCCAGCATGCTCCTAGCGGGAGGCAATGAGCAGTTCTTC. The chain links TRBV6-5 to TRBJ2-1; 11 nucleotides agree with TRBD2. Germline V lookup: CDR1 MNHEY, CDR2 SVGAGI. This CDR3 is 14 amino acids long. J was trimmed by 6 bases and V by 7 bases; bases with no gene match: 5.

J is TRBJ2-5 and V is TRBV28, with D perhaps being TRBD1 or TRBD2 (5 bases each). From germline, CDR1 is MDHEN and CDR2 SYDVKM. Trimming cost V 6 bases and J 5 bases, with 16 bases left between them. The CDR3 has 14 residues. CDR3 bases: TGTGCCAGCAGCCCTCCAGAGGGGAGCGAGACCCAGTACTTC. It translates to CASSPPEGSETQYF. Filled out from reference TRBV28 and TRBJ2-5, the complete variable domain reads DVKVTQSSRYLVKRTGEKVFLECVQDMDHENMFWYRQDPGLGLRLIYFSYDVKMKEKGDIPEGYSVSREKKERFSLILESASTNQTSMYLCASSPPEGSETQYFGPGTRLLVL.

This clone was found once. The chain is built from TRBV21-1 and TRBJ2-1; the D segment call TRBD2 is taken from the table without a DNA check. TRBV21-1 is a known pseudogene. CDR3 size: 17 residues. CDR3 sequence: CASDSDGEYIVGNEQFF. Here the CDR3 DNA reads TGTGCCAGCGATTCAGACGGAGAGTACATCGTAGGAAATGAGCAGTTCTTC.

The CDR3 nucleotides are TGTGCCAGCAGCACCGGGGGGGGGCGAGTGAACACTGAAGCTTTCTTT. This translates into CASSTGGGRVNTEAFF. The chain uses TRBV7-2 and TRBJ1-1; possibly TRBD1 for D (6 bases). There are 16 residues in the CDR3. Per the germline V gene, CDR1 is SGHTA and CDR2 is FQGNSA. Trimming removed 5 bases at V and 0 bases at J, with 16 bases between.

The rearrangement uses TRBV7-3 and TRBJ2-6, with D tentatively TRBD2 (5 bases). Germline CDR1 SGHTA, CDR2 FQGTGA. V was pared by 4 bases and J by 0 bases, with 16 bases between. The CDR3 contains 18 residues. The chain's CDR3 is CASSSPKRFGSGANVLTF. The DNA of the CDR3 is TGTGCCAGCAGCTCACCAAAGCGGTTCGGCTCTGGGGCCAACGTCCTGACTTTC.

This clone was seen a few times. The J gene is TRBJ1-3, the V gene TRBV28; the match to TRBD1 covers 7 bases. Germline-derived CDR1 and CDR2 are MDHEN and SYDVKM. V trimming: 2 bases; J trimming: 2 bases; junction bases outside the gene matches: 3. This CDR3 region has 15 residues. In DNA, the CDR3 is TGTGCCAGCAGTTTACAGGGGACAGCTGGAAACACCATATATTTT. Protein sequence: CASSLQGTAGNTIYF.

This clone was found a few times. J is TRBJ2-2 and V is TRBV25-1; D ambiguous. V was shortened by 3 bases and J by 7 bases, with 9 bases between the two germline ends. The V gene's germline CDR1 is MGHDK and CDR2 SYGVNS. The CDR3 consists of 13 residues. The CDR3 reads CASSDPVVGELFF. CDR3 coding DNA: TGTGCCAGCAGTGATCCGGTCGTCGGGGAGCTGTTTTTT.

This chain links TRBV5-6 with TRBJ1-2; 7 bases fit TRBD1. The V segment lost 4 bases and the J segment 2 bases; nucleotides outside the gene matches: 5. The CDR3 has 14 amino acids. Looked up from germline, CDR1 is SGHDT and CDR2 is YYEEEE. In nucleotides, the CDR3 is TGTGCCAGCAGCCAGGACAGGAACAACTATGGCTACACCTTC. This gives the protein CASSQDRNNYGYTF.

The chain has TRBV15 and TRBJ2-1, with D possibly TRBD2 on 6 matching bases. This CDR3 has 14 residues. Germline V gene sequence: CDR1 LNHNV, CDR2 YYDKDF (reference sequence). CDR3 amino acids: CAIRTTGAYNEQFF. In nucleotides, the CDR3 is TGTGCTATTAGGACTACGGGGGCCTACAATGAGCAGTTCTTC. The complete variable domain, with remaining parts taken from reference TRBV15 and TRBJ2-1, reads DAMVIQNPRYQVTQFGKPVTLSCSQTLNHNVMYWYQQKSSQAPKLLFHYYDKDFNNEADTPDNFQSRRPNTSFCFLDIRSPGLGDTAMYLCAIRTTGAYNEQFFGPGTRLTVL.

A few counts support this clone. The chain couples TRBV18 to TRBJ2-1; D remains ambiguous. The length of the CDR3 is 15 residues. Germline V gene lookup returns CDR1 KGHSH and CDR2 LQKENI. V lost 2 bases, J lost 4 bases, and 12 bases lay in between. CDR3 DNA: TGTGCCAGCTCACCAAGTTCGGCGGATTACAATGAGCAGTTCTTC. It is translated as CASSPSSADYNEQFF. Together with reference TRBV18 and TRBJ2-1, the CDR3 gives the full variable domain: NAGVMQNPRHLVRRRGQEARLRCSPMKGHSHVYWYRQLPEEGLKFMVYLQKENIIDESGMPKERFSAEFPKEGPSILRIQQVVRGDSAAYFCASSPSSADYNEQFFGPGTRLTVL.

This chain joins TRBV13 and TRBJ2-5; 9 nucleotides line up with TRBD1. This CDR3 region has 15 residues. Trimming removed 5 bases from V and 5 bases from J; junction bases left unmatched: 9. Germline loops: CDR1 PRHDT, CDR2 FYEKMQ (reference sequence). The CDR3 region is CASSTGTGPYETQYF. In nucleotides, the CDR3 is TGTGCCAGCAGCACCGGGACAGGGCCTTATGAGACCCAGTACTTC.

This clone was observed a handful of times. The V gene is TRBV28, the J gene TRBJ2-7; 9 bases are shared with TRBD1. The CDR3 consists of 15 residues. V was clipped by 4 bases and J by 7 bases; unmatched bases: 11. CDR1 is MDHEN, CDR2 SYDVKM, per germline. The CDR3 DNA sequence: TGTGCCAGCAGTTCCTCCGGGACAGGGACCAAGGAGCAGTACTTC. It specifies CASSSSGTGTKEQYF.

The rearrangement uses TRBV6-1 and TRBJ1-3; D is unclear. The CDR3 is 16 residues long. Germline-derived CDR1 and CDR2 are MNHNS and SASEGT. V dropped 1 base and J dropped 0 bases, with 10 bases sitting between them. The CDR3 DNA sequence: TGTGCCAGCAGTGAAGGGGTGGGAGTCTCTGGAAACACCATATATTTT. Translation gives CASSEGVGVSGNTIYF.